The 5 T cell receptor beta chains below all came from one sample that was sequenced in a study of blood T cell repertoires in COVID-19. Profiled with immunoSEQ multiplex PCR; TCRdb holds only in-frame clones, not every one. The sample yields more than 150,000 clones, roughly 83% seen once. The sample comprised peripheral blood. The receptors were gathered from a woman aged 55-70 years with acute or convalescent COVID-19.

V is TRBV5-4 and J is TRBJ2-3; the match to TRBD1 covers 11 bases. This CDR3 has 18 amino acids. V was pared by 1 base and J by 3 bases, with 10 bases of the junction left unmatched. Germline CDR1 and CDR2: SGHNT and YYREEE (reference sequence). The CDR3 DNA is TGTGCCAGCAGCTTGATGGTTAAGGGGACAGGGGGGACAGATACGCAGTATTTT. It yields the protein CASSLMVKGTGGTDTQYF.

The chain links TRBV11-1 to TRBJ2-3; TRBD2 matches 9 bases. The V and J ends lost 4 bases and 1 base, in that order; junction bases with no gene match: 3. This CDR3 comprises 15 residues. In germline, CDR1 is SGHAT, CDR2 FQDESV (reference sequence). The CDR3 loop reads CASSYRTSGTDTQYF. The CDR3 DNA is TGTGCCAGCAGCTACCGGACTAGCGGCACAGATACGCAGTATTTT.

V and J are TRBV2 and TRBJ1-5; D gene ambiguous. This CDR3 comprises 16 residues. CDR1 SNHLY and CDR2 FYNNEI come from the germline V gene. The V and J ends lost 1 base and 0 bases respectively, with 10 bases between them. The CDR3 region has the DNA TGTGCCAGCAGTGAAGGCAGTACATATAGCAATCAGCCCCAGCATTTT. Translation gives CASSEGSTYSNQPQHF.

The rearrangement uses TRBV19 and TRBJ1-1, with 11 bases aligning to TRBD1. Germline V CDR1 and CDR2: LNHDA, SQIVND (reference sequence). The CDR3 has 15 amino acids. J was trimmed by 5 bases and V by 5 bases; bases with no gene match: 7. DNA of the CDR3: TGTGCCAGTAGTGTTAAAGGGACAGGGGGGACTGAAGCTTTCTTT. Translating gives CASSVKGTGGTEAFF.

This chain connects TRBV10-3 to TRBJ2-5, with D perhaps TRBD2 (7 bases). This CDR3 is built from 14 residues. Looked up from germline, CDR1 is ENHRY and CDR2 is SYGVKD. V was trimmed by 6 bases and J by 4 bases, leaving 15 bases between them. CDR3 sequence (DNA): TGTGCCATCAGAGACGAGGGGGGGGCAGAGACCCAGTACTTC. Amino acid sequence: CAIRDEGGAETQYF.